This T cell receptor (beta chain) was recovered during a study of blood T cell repertoires in COVID-19. Study-wide background: There were acute and convalescent COVID-19 samples, and they came from the United States, Italy and Spain. Sources were T cells, B-cell-depleted T cells, or PBMCs; the material itself was cDNA or gDNA.

The study assigned cohorts using participant-reported clinical history. This table comes from immunoSEQ multiplex PCR, and its TCRdb copy is limited to in-frame clones, with some not included. Among some 180,000 clones listed, more than 70% were seen once. This receptor was taken from a man aged 40-49 years who had recovered from COVID-19. The sample taken for sequencing was PBMCs or T cells enriched from blood (not recorded which).

The DNA for the CDR3 is TGTGCCAGCACGAAAGGGGAGGATGGCTACACCTTC. This gives the protein CASTKGEDGYTF. The chain employs TRBV21-1 and TRBJ1-2. TRBV21-1 constitutes a pseudogene. The CDR3 length is 12 residues.